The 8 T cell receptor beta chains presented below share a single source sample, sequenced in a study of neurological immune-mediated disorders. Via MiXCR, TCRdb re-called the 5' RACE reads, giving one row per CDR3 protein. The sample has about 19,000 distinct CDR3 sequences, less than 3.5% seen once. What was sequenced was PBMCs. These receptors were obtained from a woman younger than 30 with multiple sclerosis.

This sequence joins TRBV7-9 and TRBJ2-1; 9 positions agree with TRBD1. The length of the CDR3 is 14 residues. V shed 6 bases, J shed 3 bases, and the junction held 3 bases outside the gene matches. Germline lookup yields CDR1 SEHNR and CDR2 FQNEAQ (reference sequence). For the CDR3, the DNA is TGTGCCAGCAGTCGGGGACAGGGCTACAATGAGCAGTTCTTC. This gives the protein CASSRGQGYNEQFF.

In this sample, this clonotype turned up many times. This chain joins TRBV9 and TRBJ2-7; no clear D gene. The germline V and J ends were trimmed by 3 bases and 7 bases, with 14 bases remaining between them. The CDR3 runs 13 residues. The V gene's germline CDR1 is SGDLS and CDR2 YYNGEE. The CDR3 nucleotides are TGTGCCAGCAGCGCAACCCCCCCGGGTGAGCAGTACTTC. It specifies CASSATPPGEQYF.

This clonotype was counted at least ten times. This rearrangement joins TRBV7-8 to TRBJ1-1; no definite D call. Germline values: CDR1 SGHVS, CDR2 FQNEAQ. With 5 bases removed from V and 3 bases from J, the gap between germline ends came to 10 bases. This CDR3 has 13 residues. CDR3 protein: CASSLDGYTEAFF. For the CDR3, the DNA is TGTGCCAGCAGCCTGGACGGCTACACTGAAGCTTTCTTT.

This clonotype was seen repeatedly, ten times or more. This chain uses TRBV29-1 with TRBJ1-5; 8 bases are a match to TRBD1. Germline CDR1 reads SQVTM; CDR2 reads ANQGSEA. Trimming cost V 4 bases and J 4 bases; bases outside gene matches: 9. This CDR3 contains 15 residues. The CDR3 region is CSVVITGGENQPQHF. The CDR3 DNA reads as TGCAGCGTTGTAATAACAGGGGGTGAGAATCAGCCCCAGCATTTT.

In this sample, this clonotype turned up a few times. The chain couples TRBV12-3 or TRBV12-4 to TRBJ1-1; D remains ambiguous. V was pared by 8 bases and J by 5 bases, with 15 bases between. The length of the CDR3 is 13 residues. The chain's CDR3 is CASGTPSRTEAFF. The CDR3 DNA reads TGTGCCAGCGGCACGCCCAGTAGGACTGAAGCTTTCTTT.

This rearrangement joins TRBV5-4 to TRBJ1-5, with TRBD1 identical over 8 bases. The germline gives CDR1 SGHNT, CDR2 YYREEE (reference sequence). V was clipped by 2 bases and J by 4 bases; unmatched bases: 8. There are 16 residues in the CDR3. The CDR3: CASSFSGQGFNQPQHF. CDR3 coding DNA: TGTGCCAGCAGCTTCTCAGGACAGGGCTTTAATCAGCCCCAGCATTTT.

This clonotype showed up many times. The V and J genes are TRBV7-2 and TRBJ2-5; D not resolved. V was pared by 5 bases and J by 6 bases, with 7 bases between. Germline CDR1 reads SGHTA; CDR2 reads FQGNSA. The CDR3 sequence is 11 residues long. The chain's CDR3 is CASSLLKTQYF. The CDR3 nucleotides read TGTGCCAGCAGCCTGCTAAAGACCCAGTACTTC.

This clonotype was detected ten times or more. CDR3 sequence: CSAVRLAGGNTQYF. In DNA form, the CDR3 reads TGCAGTGCCGTTAGACTAGCGGGGGGAAATACGCAGTATTTT. V usage is TRBV20-1 and J usage is TRBJ2-3, with 13 bases lining up with TRBD2. The V and J ends lost 6 bases and 7 bases, in that order; junction bases with no gene match: 7. The germline CDR1 and CDR2 sequences are DFQATT and SNEGSKA (reference sequence). The CDR3 sequence is 14 residues long.